This T cell receptor beta chain emerged from a study of CD8 T cells in Susac syndrome. High-throughput TCR beta sequencing covered peripheral CD8+ and CD4+ T cells. While CD8+ and CD4+ T cells were isolated negatively, TEMRA cells were enriched by FACS. V lost 3 bases, J lost 7 bases, and 22 bases lay in between. The germline gives CDR1 LGHNA, CDR2 YSLEER. This CDR3 has 17 residues. Regarding this clonotype: Its antigen remains unknown.

With random hexamers, reverse transcription was performed on about 0.5 to 1 ug of RNA. The authors amplified TCR beta CDR3 across 54 Vbeta and 13 Jbeta using immunoSEQ multiplex PCR. TCRdb itself ran the immunoSEQ multiplex PCR reads through MiXCR, one entry per CDR3 protein. This sample has 200,000 or so distinct CDR3 sequences, with 92% found just once. Regarding the study as a whole: By the study's own acknowledgment, its TCR sequencing and HLA analysis included relatively few individuals.

J is TRBJ2-1 and V is TRBV4-3, with D perhaps matching TRBD2 (5 bases). The sequenced sample was CD8+ T cells from PBMCs. This TCR derives from a human donor with multiple sclerosis. CDR3 sequence (DNA): TGCGCCAGCAGCCAGGGAAGGACGGGAACTGGAGGTAATGAGCAGTTCTTC. Amino acids: CASSQGRTGTGGNEQFF.